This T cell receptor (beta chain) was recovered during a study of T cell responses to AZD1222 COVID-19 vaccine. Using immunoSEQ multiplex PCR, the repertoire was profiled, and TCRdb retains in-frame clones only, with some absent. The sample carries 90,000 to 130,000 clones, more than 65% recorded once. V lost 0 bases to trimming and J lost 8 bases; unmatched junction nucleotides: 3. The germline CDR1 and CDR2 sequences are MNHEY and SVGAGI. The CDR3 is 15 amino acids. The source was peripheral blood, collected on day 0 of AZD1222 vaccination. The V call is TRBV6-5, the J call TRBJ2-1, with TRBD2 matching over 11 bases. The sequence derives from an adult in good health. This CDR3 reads CASSYSLAGGYEQFF. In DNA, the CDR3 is TGTGCCAGCAGTTACTCGCTAGCGGGGGGCTATGAGCAGTTCTTC.